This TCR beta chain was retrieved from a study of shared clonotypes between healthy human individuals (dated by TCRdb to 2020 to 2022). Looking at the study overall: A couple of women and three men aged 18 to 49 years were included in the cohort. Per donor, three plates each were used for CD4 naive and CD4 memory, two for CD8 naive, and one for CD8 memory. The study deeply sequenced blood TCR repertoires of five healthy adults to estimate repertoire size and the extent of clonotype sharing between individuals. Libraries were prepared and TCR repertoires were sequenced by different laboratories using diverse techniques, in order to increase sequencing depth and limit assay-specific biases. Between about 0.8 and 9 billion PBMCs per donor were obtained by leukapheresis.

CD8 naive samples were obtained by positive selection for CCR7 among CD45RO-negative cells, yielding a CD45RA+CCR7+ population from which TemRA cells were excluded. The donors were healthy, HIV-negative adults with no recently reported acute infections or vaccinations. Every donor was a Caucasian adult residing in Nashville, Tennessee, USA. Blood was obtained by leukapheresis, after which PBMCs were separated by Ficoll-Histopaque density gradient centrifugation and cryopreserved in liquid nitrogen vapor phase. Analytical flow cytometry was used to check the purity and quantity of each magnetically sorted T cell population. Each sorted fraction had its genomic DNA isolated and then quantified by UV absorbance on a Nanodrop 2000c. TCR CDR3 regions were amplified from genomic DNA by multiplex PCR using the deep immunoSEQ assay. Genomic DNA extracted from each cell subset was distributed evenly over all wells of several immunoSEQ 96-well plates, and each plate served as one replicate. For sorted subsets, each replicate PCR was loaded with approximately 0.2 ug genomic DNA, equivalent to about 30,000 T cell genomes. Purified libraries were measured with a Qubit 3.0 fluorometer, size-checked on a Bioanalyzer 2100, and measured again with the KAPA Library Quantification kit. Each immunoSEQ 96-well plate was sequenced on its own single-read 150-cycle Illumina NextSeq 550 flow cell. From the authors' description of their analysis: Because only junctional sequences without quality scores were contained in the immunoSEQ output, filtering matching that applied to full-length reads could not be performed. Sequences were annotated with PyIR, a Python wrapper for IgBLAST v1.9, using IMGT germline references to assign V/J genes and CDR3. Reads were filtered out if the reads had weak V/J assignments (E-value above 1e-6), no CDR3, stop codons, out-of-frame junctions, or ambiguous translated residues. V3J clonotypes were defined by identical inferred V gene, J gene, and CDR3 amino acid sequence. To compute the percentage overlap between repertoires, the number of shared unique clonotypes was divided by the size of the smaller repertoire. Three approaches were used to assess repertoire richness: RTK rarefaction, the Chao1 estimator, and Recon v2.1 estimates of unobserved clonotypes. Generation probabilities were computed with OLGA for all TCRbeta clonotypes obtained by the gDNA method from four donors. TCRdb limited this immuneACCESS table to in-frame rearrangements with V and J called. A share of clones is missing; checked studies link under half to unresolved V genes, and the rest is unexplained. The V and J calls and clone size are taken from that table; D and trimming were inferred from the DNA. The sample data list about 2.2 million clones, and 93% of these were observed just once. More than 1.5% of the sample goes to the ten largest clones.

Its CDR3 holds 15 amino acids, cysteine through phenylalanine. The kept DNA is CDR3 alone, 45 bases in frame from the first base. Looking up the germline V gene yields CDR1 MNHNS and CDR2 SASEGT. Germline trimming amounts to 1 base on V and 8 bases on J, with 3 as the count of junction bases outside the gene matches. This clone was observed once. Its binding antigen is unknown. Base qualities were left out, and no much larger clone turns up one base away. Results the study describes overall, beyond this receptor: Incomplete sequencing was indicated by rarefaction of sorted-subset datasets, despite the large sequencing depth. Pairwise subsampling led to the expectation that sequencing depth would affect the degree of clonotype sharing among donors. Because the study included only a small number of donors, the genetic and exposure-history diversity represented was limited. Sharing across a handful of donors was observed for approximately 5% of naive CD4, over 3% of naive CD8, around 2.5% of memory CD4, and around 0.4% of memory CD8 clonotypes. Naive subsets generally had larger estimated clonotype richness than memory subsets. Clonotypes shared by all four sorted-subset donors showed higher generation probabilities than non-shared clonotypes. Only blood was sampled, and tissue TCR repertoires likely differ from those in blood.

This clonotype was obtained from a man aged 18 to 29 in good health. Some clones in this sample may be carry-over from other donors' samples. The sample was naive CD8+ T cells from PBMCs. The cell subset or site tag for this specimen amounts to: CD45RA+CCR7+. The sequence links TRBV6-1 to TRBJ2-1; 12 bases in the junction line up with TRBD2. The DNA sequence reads TGTGCCAGCAGTGAAGGACTAGCGGGAGCATATGAGCAGTTCTTC. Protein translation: CASSEGLAGAYEQFF.